The 16 T cell receptor beta chains presented below share a single source sample, sequenced in a study of identical twins (dated by TCRdb to the mid-2010s). The method was 5' RACE. Sequencing was performed on an Illumina HiSeq 2000. In TCRdb, the public reads were trimmed at Q25 with fastp and aligned with MiXCR, with productive beta chains retained. For every CDR3 protein sequence, its rows merge into one entry that carries the most common genes and DNA. In this sample the table shows hundreds of thousands of distinct CDR3 sequences, less than 7% of which occur a single time. 1.5% to 2% of the sample is held by the ten biggest clonotypes. The sample was naive T cells sorted from blood. The sample's cell subset or site label, in plain terms: cells isolated with a human naive T-cell isolation kit. These TCRs come from a man between 18 and 29 years old in good health.

This clonotype was detected only once. A much bigger clone sits one base away, suggesting this may be a read error. This CDR3 is missing its conserved last phenylalanine or tryptophan, likely due to a read error. The CDR3 bases are TGTGCCATCAGTGAATACGAAGTCACCTACAATGAGCAGTTCTCC. This encodes CAISEYEVTYNEQFS. The V and J genes are TRBV10-3 and TRBJ2-1; D gene unclear. This CDR3 has 15 residues. Germline CDR1 and CDR2: ENHRY and SYGVKD. Trimming took off 3 bases at V and 2 bases at J, with 11 bases between the two ends.

This clonotype showed up many times. The chain links TRBV29-1 to TRBJ1-2; 7 nucleotides match TRBD1. The CDR3 sequence is 13 residues long. V was clipped by 0 bases and J by 5 bases; unmatched bases: 3. Germline values: CDR1 SQVTM, CDR2 ANQGSEA. This CDR3 reads CSVEEGQKYGYTF. The CDR3 coding sequence is TGCAGCGTTGAAGAGGGACAGAAGTATGGCTACACCTTC.

This clonotype was picked up a small number of times. The rearrangement links TRBV7-9 to TRBJ1-5, with a weak D call TRBD1 (5 bases). The CDR3 spans 16 residues. The V gene's germline CDR1 is SEHNR and CDR2 FQNEAQ (reference sequence). Trimming took 2 bases from V and 9 from J, leaving 20 bases between them. The CDR3 loop reads CASSLWAGQGHGPQHF. CDR3 bases: TGTGCCAGCAGCTTATGGGCAGGGCAGGGCCACGGGCCCCAGCATTTT.

This clonotype was counted at least ten times. The chain links TRBV5-1 to TRBJ2-1; D gene uncertain. The CDR3 totals 14 residues. From germline, CDR1 is SGHRS and CDR2 YFSETQ. V was pared by 1 base and J by 6 bases, with 11 bases between. CDR3 nucleotide sequence: TGCGCCAGCAGCTTGATATATCCCAGCAATGAGCAGTTCTTC. This encodes CASSLIYPSNEQFF.

This clonotype was found many times. The chain employs TRBV9 and TRBJ2-2; D unclear. CDR1 and CDR2 (germline): SGDLS, YYNGEE. This CDR3 comprises 18 residues. Trimming took 0 bases from V and 1 from J, leaving 16 bases between them. The CDR3, as DNA: TGTGCCAGCAGCGTAGTCCCGATCACAGTGTTGAACACCGGGGAGCTGTTTTTT. Encoded protein: CASSVVPITVLNTGELFF. The complete variable domain, with remaining parts taken from reference TRBV9 and TRBJ2-2, reads DSGVTQTPKHLITATGQRVTLRCSPRSGDLSVYWYQQSLDQGLQFLIQYYNGEERAKGNILERFSAQQFPDLHSELNLSSLELGDSALYFCASSVVPITVLNTGELFFGEGSRLTVL.

At least ten counts were recorded for this clonotype. The chain uses TRBV12-3 or TRBV12-4 and TRBJ1-1; D uncertain. The CDR3 spans 13 residues. Trimming shortened V by 7 bases and J by 1 base, and 10 bases separated the two germline ends. CDR3: CASTPGPNTEAFF. CDR3 sequence (DNA): TGTGCCAGCACCCCCGGGCCGAACACTGAAGCTTTCTTT.

This clonotype appeared many times. CDR3 sequence reads: CASSRPDRSYEQYF. CDR3 DNA sequence: TGTGCCAGCAGCCGACCGGACAGATCCTACGAGCAGTACTTC. The gene calls are TRBV7-2 and TRBJ2-7; weak D call: TRBD1 (6 bases). CDR1 is SGHTA, CDR2 FQGNSA, per germline. This CDR3 has 14 amino acids. V shed 5 bases and J shed 1 base, with 12 bases lying between them.

V and J are TRBV7-6 and TRBJ2-3; 7 bases are shared with TRBD2. The CDR3 is 15 amino acids. V dropped 2 bases and J dropped 6; count of bases not matched to a gene: 8. Germline V gives CDR1 SGHVS, CDR2 FNYEAQ. DNA for the CDR3: TGTGCCAGCAGCTTAAACTTGTGGGAGGGGGATACGCAGTATTTT. Its protein product is CASSLNLWEGDTQYF.

On this clonotype: It may be a read error: a sequence one base away is much more abundant. This chain joins TRBV12-3 or TRBV12-4 and TRBJ2-3; no reliable D call. The CDR3 length is 12 residues. CDR3 nucleotides: TGTGCCAGCACCCCGACCCCAGATACGCTGTATTTT. It encodes CASTPTPDTLYF.

This clonotype has a handful of counts. The chain couples TRBV7-9 to TRBJ2-2; weak D call: TRBD2 (5 bases). Per the germline V gene, CDR1 is SEHNR and CDR2 is FQNEAQ (reference sequence). This CDR3 has 17 amino acids. V gave up 5 bases and J gave up 6 bases, with 22 bases separating them. The CDR3 reads CASSQNRGTSDAGELFF. DNA of the CDR3: TGTGCCAGCAGCCAGAACCGGGGTACCTCGGACGCCGGGGAGCTGTTTTTT.

This clonotype showed up many times. The chain recombines TRBV18 with TRBJ2-5; 10 bases map to TRBD2. The germline CDR1 and CDR2 sequences are KGHSH and LQKENI. The CDR3 is made up of 15 amino acids. V was clipped by 5 bases and J by 5 bases; unmatched bases: 8. The CDR3 sequence: CASSFPSGSLETQYF. CDR3 in DNA: TGTGCCAGCTCATTTCCTAGCGGGAGCCTCGAGACCCAGTACTTC.

V and J are TRBV5-5 and TRBJ1-1; the D gene is possibly TRBD1 (5 bases). Germline CDR1 reads SGHKS; CDR2 reads YYEKEE (reference sequence). With 0 bases removed from V and 4 bases from J, the gap between germline ends came to 22 bases. The CDR3 totals 18 residues. CDR3 region: CASSLVSVQGGVGTEAFF. In DNA, the CDR3 is TGTGCCAGCAGCTTGGTGTCAGTGCAGGGAGGGGTTGGCACTGAAGCTTTCTTT.

This clonotype was found many times. The rearrangement joins TRBV12-3 or TRBV12-4 to TRBJ2-5; D possibly uses TRBD1 or TRBD2 (5 bases each). The CDR3 consists of 14 residues. Trimming left V 6 bases short and J 5 bases short, with 16 bases between. The CDR3 is CASRQGTLLETQYF. In DNA, the CDR3 is TGTGCCAGCAGACAAGGGACCTTACTGGAGACCCAGTACTTC.

This chain joins TRBV6-1 and TRBJ1-1; 9 nucleotides match TRBD1. From germline, CDR1 is MNHNS and CDR2 SASEGT. The CDR3 runs to 14 residues. Germline trimming cut 10 bases from V and 0 bases from J; bases unmatched to any gene: 6. DNA of the CDR3: TGTGCCACAAACCGGGACAGGGTGAACACTGAAGCTTTCTTT. Translation: CATNRDRVNTEAFF.

The chain is built from TRBV10-3 and TRBJ2-4; 7 nucleotides line up with TRBD1. Germline V lookup: CDR1 ENHRY, CDR2 SYGVKD. Trimming removed 11 bases from V and 6 bases from J; junction bases left unmatched: 16. The CDR3 runs 15 residues. The CDR3 reads CASRDSDILRNIQYF. CDR3 bases: TGTGCCTCCAGGGACAGTGATATTTTGAGAAACATTCAGTACTTC.

This clonotype has more than one count but fewer than ten. The V call is TRBV7-2, the J call TRBJ2-2; 10 bases map to TRBD2. This CDR3 contains 16 residues. Germline values: CDR1 SGHTA, CDR2 FQGNSA. With V trimmed by 5 bases and J by 6 bases, 9 bases remained unmatched. CDR3 protein: CASSTGLAWVAGELFF. The CDR3 coding sequence is TGTGCCAGCAGCACGGGACTAGCGTGGGTTGCCGGGGAGCTGTTTTTT.